The 9 T cell receptor beta chains reported below all come from one sample, sequenced in a study of type 1 regulatory T cells. Each CDR3 protein is one row after TCRdb ran MiXCR on the reads. The table has 15,000 to 20,000 distinct CDR3 sequences, approximately 10% seen once. Sample: CD4+ T cells, either the whole sample or a sorted fraction (not recorded which). These receptors were collected from a human donor in good health.

DNA for the CDR3: TGTGCCTGGGAGGGAACCTACGAGCAGTACTTC. Encoded protein: CAWEGTYEQYF. The rearrangement joins TRBV30 to TRBJ2-7; D may be TRBD2 (5 bases). Trimming shortened V by 5 bases and J by 2 bases, and 7 bases separated the two germline ends. CDR3 length equals 11 residues. CDR1 and CDR2 from the germline V gene are GTSNPN and SVGIG (reference sequence).

This clonotype was recorded many times. The chain has TRBV5-1 and TRBJ2-3; TRBD2 matches 14 bases. Germline V lookup: CDR1 SGHRS, CDR2 YFSETQ. V was pared by 4 bases and J by 0 bases, with 7 bases of the junction left unmatched. This CDR3 is 18 amino acids long. The DNA of the CDR3 is TGCGCCAGCAGCCTAGGGACTAGCGGGAGATCTAGCACAGATACGCAGTATTTT. It codes for CASSLGTSGRSSTDTQYF.

In this sample, this clonotype turned up many times. The gene calls are TRBV28 and TRBJ2-4; the D is unclear. The CDR3 sequence is 12 residues long. Germline assignment: CDR1 MDHEN and CDR2 SYDVKM. V was cut by 6 bases and J by 0 bases, with 3 bases left in between. The CDR3 spells CASRAAKNIQYF. Here the CDR3 DNA reads TGTGCCAGCAGGGCAGCCAAAAACATTCAGTACTTC.

This clonotype was found a few times. The junction shows a germline mismatch at one end, possibly a read error. The rearrangement joins TRBV7-3 to TRBJ1-1; no definite D call. The CDR3 runs to 13 residues. From germline, CDR1 is SGHTA and CDR2 FQGTGA. CDR3 DNA sequence: TGTGCCAGCAGGTTAAATAGGTACACTGAAGCTTTCTTT. Its translation is CASRLNRYTEAFF.

This clonotype is labeled medium-sized. The gene calls are TRBV20-1 and TRBJ2-5; no clear D gene. The CDR3 runs 11 residues. Germline V gene sequence: CDR1 DFQATT, CDR2 SNEGSKA (reference sequence). Trimming removed 7 bases from V and 0 bases from J, with 6 bases in between. CDR3 protein: CSDLYQETQYF. CDR3 in DNA: TGCAGTGACCTGTACCAAGAGACCCAGTACTTC.

Ten or more counts support this clonotype. The chain combines TRBV11-2 with TRBJ2-4, with 11 bases fitting TRBD1. Germline-derived CDR1 and CDR2 are SGHAT and FQNNGV. CDR3 length equals 14 residues. With 4 bases clipped from V and 9 bases from J, the junction kept 5 bases outside the gene matches. The CDR3 sequence is CASSWGDRGIIQYF. In DNA form, the CDR3 reads TGTGCCAGCAGCTGGGGGGACAGGGGGATCATTCAGTACTTC.

This clonotype was found many times. This chain connects TRBV7-9 to TRBJ2-7; 8 nucleotides agree with TRBD1. Germline V gene lookup returns CDR1 SEHNR and CDR2 FQNEAQ (reference sequence). The CDR3 is made up of 15 amino acids. V was pared by 5 bases and J by 2 bases, with 8 bases of the junction left unmatched. CDR3 nucleotide sequence: TGTGCCAGCAGCCCGCAATTGACAGGGGCCTACGAGCAGTACTTC. Its translation is CASSPQLTGAYEQYF.

The chain has TRBV20-1 and TRBJ2-7, with 9 bases aligning to TRBD1. From germline, CDR1 is DFQATT and CDR2 SNEGSKA (reference sequence). CDR3 length equals 14 residues. CDR3: CRAAGRGQGYEQYF. The CDR3 DNA reads TGCAGAGCCGCCGGAAGGGGACAGGGATACGAGCAGTACTTC.

In this sample, this clonotype turned up a few times. The V and J genes are TRBV20-1 and TRBJ2-3, with unresolved D. This CDR3 contains 13 residues. Trimming removed 2 bases at V and 6 bases at J, with 12 bases between. Germline CDR1 reads DFQATT; CDR2 reads SNEGSKA (reference sequence). The DNA for the CDR3 is TGCAGTGCTAGAACTGAACCAAGGGATACGCAGTATTTT. Translating it yields CSARTEPRDTQYF.